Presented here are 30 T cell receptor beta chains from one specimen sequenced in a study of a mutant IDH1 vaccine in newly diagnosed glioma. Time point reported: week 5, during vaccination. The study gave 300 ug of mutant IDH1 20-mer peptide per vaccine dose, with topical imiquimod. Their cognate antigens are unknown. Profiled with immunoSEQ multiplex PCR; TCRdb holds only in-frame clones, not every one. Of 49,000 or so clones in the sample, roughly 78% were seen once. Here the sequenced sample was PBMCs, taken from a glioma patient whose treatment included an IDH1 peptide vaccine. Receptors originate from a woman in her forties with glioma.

The CDR3, as DNA: TGTGCCAGTATTTATGCGAAGAGGGGTCAAGCTTTCTTT. Its protein product is CASIYAKRGQAFF. The chain employs TRBV19 and TRBJ1-1, with a weak D call TRBD1 (5 bases). The length of the CDR3 is 13 residues. Germline CDR1 is LNHDA and CDR2 is SQIVND (reference sequence). V lost 7 bases, J lost 9 bases, and 18 bases lay in between.

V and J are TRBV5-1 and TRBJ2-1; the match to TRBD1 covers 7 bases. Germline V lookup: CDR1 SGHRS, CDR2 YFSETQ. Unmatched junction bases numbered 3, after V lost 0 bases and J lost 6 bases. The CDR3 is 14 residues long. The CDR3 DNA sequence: TGCGCCAGCAGCTTGGGACAGGGCCTCAATGAGCAGTTCTTC. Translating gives CASSLGQGLNEQFF.

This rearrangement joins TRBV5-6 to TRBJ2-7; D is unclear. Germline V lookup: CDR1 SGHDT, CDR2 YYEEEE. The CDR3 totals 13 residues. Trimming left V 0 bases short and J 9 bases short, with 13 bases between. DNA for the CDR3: TGTGCCAGCAGCTTGGGGGGTTCGGACGGGCAGTACTTC. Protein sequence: CASSLGGSDGQYF.

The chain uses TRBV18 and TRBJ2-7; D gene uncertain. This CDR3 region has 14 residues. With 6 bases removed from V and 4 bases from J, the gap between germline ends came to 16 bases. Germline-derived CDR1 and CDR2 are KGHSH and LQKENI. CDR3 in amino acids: CASSDDPGVYEQYF. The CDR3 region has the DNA TGTGCCAGCTCGGACGACCCAGGAGTATACGAGCAGTACTTC.

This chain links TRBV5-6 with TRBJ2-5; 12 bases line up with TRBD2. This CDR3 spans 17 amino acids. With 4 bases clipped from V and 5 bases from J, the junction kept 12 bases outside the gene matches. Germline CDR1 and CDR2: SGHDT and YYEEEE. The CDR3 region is CASSTGLAGRERETQYF. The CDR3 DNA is TGTGCCAGCAGCACAGGACTAGCGGGGCGGGAGAGGGAGACCCAGTACTTC.

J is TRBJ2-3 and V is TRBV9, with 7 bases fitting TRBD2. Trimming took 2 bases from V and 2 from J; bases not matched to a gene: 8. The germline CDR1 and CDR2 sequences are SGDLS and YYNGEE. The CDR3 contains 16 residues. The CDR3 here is CASSVGPSGYTDTQYF. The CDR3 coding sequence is TGTGCCAGCAGCGTTGGCCCTAGCGGCTACACAGATACGCAGTATTTT.

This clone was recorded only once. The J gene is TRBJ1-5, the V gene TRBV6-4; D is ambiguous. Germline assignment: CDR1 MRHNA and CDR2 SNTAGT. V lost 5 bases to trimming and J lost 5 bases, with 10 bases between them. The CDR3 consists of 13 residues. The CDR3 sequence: CASSQAPDQPQHF. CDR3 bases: TGTGCCAGCAGTCAAGCACCCGATCAGCCCCAGCATTTT.

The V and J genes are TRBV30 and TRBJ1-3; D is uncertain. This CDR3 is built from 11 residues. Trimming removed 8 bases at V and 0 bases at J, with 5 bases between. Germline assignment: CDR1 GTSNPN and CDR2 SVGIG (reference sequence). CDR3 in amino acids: CAESSGNTIYF. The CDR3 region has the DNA TGTGCCGAGAGCTCTGGAAACACCATATATTTT. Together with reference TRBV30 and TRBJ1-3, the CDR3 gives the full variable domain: SQTIHQWPATLVQPVGSPLSLECTVEGTSNPNLYWYRQAAGRGLQLLFYSVGIGQISSEVPQNLSASRPQDRQFILSSKKLLLSDSGFYLCAESSGNTIYFGEGSWLTVV.

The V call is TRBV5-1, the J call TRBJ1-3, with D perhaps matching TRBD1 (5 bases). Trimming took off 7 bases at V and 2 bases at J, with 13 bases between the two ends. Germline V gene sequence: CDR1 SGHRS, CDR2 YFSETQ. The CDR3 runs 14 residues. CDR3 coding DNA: TGCGCCAGCGGACGGGGGGGAGCTGGAAACACCATATATTTT. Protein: CASGRGGAGNTIYF.

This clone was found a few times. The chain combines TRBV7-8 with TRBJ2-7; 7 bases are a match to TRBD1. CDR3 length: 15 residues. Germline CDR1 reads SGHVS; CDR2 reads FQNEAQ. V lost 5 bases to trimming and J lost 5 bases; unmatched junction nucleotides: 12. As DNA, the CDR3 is TGTGCCAGCAGCCCCTTCGGGACAGCAAATGACGAGCAGTACTTC. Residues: CASSPFGTANDEQYF.

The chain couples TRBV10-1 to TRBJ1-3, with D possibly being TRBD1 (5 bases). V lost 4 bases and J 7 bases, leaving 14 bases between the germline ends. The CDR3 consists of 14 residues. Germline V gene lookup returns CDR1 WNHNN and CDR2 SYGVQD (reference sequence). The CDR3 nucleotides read TGCGCCAGCAGTGCTTCAACAGGATCGAACACCATATATTTT. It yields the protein CASSASTGSNTIYF.

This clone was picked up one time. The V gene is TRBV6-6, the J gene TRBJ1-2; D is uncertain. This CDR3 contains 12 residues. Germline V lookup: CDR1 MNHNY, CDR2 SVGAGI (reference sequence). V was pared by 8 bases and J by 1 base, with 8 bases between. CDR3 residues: CASFQVNYGYTF. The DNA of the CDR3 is TGTGCCAGCTTTCAGGTTAACTATGGCTACACCTTC.

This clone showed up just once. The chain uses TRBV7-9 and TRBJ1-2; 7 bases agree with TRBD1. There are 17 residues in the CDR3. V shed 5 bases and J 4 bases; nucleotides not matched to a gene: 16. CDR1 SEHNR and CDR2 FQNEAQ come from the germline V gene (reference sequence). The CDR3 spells CASSPPGTESLGYGYTF. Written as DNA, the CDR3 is TGTGCCAGCAGCCCGCCCGGGACAGAGAGCCTAGGCTATGGCTACACCTTC.

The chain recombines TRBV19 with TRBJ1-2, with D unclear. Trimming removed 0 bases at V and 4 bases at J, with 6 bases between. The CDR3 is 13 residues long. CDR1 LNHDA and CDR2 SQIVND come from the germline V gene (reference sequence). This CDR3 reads CASSIEGSYGYTF. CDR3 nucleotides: TGTGCCAGTAGTATAGAGGGGAGCTATGGCTACACCTTC.

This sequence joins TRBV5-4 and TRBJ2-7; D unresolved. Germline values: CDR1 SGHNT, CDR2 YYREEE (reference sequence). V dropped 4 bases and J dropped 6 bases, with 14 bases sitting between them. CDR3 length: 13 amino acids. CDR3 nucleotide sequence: TGTGCCAGCAGCCTCCCGGGCCCGATCGAGCAGTACTTC. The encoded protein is CASSLPGPIEQYF.

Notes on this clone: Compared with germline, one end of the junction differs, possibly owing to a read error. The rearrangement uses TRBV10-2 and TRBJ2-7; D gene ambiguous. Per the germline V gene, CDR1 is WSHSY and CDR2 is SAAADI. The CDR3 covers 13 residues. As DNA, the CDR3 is TGCGCCAGCAGTGAGTACCGGATCCCCATATCAGACTTC. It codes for CASSEYRIPISDF.

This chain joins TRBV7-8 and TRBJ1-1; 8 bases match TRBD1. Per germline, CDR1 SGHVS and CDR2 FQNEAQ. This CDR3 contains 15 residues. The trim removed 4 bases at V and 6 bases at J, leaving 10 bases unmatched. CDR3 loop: CASSSTGAGGAEAFF. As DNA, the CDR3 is TGTGCCAGCAGCTCGACAGGGGCCGGGGGGGCTGAAGCTTTCTTT.

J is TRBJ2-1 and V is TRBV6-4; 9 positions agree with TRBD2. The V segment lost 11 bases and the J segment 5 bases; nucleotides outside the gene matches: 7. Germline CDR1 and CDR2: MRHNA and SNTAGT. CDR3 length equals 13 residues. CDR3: CAASSGENNEQFF. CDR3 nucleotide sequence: TGTGCCGCTTCTAGCGGGGAAAACAATGAGCAGTTCTTC.

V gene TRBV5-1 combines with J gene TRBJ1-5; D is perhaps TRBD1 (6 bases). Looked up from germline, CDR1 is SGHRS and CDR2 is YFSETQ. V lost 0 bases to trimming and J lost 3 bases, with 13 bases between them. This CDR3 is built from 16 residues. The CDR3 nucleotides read TGCGCCAGCAGCTTGGGGCCAGGGGCTTACAATCAGCCCCAGCATTTT. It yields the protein CASSLGPGAYNQPQHF.

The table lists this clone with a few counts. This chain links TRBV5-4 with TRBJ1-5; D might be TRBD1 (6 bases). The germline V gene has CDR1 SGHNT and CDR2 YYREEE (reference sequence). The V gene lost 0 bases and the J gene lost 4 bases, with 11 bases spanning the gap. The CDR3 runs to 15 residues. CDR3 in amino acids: CASSLDGQSNQPQHF. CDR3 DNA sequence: TGTGCCAGCAGCTTGGACGGACAGTCTAATCAGCCCCAGCATTTT.

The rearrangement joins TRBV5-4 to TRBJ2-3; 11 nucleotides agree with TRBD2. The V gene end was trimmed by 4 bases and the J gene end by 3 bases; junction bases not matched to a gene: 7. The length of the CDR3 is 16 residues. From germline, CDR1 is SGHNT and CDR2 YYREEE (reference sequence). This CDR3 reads CASSQGLAGITDTQYF. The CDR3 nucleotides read TGTGCCAGCAGCCAAGGACTAGCGGGTATTACAGATACGCAGTATTTT.

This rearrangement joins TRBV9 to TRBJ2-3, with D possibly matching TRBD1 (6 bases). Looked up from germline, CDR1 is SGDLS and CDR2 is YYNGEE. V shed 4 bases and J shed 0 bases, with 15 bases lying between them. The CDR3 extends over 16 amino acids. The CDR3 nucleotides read TGTGCCAGCAGCACTCGACCCAGGGGAAGCACAGATACGCAGTATTTT. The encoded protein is CASSTRPRGSTDTQYF.

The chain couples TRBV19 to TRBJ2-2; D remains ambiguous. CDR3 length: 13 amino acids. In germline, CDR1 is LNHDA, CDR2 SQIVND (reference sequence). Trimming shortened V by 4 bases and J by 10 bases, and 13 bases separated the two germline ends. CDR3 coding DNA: TGTGCCAGTAGTACAGTACCTCGTGCGGAGCTGTTTTTT. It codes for CASSTVPRAELFF.

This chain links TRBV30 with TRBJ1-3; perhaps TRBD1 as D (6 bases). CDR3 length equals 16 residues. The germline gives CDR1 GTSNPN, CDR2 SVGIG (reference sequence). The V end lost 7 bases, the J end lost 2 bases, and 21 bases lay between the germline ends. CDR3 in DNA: TGTGCCTTCCTCCCTTTAACAGGGCCGACTGGAAACACCATATATTTT. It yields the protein CAFLPLTGPTGNTIYF.

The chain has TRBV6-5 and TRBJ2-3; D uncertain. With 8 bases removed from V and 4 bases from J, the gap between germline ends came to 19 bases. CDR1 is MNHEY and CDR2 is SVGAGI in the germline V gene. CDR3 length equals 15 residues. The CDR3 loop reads CASARWNPPPDTQYF. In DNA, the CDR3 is TGTGCCAGCGCCCGCTGGAATCCTCCCCCAGATACGCAGTATTTT.

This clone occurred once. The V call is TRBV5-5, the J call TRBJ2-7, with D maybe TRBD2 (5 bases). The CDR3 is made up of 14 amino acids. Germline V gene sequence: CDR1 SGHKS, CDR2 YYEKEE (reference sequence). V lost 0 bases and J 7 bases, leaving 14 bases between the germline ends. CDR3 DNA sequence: TGTGCCAGCAGCTTGGGAGGGTACGTCGTAGAGCAGTACTTC. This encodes CASSLGGYVVEQYF.

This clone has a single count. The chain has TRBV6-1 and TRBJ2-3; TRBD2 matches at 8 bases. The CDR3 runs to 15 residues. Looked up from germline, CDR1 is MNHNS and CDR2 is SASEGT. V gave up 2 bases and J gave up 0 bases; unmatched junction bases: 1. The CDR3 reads CASSERGGSTDTQYF. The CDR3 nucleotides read TGTGCCAGCAGTGAACGGGGGGGCAGCACAGATACGCAGTATTTT.

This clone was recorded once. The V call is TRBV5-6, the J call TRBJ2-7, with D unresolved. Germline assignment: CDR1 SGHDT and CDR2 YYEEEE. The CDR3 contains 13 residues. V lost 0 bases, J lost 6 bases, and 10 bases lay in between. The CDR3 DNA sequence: TGTGCCAGCAGCTTGGGGGTAGTAGGCGAGCAGTACTTC. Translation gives CASSLGVVGEQYF. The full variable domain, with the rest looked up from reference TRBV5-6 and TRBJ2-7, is DAGVTQSPTHLIKTRGQQVTLRCSPKSGHDTVSWYQQALGQGPQFIFQYYEEEERQRGNFPDRFSGHQFPNYSSELNVNALLLGDSALYLCASSLGVVGEQYFGPGTRLTVT.

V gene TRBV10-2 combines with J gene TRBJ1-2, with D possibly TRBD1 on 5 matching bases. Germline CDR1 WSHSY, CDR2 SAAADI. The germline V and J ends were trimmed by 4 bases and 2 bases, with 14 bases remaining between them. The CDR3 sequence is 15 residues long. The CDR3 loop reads CASSANWGRNYGYTF. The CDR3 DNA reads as TGCGCCAGCAGTGCCAACTGGGGGAGAAACTATGGCTACACCTTC.

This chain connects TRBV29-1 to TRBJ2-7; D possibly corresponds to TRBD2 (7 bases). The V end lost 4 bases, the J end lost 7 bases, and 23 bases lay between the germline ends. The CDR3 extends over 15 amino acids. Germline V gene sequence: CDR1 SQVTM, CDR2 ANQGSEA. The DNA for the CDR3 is TGCAGCGTTGTAGTGGGGGGCGGGGGCCCTTCAGAGCAGTACTTC. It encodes CSVVVGGGGPSEQYF.